Listed here are 19 T cell receptor beta chains from one sample, sequenced in a study of regulatory T cells in long-lasting Graves disease (dated by TCRdb to the early 2020s). Library construction relied on multiplex PCR. The instrument given in TCRdb is Illumina HiSeq 4000. To build TCR beta libraries, CDR3 regions were amplified by Arm-PCR using iRepertoire HTBI primers. TCRdb applied fastp at Q25 and MiXCR to the public reads, then kept only in-frame beta chains. Rows with a matching CDR3 protein are joined into one entry that keeps the most common DNA and genes. The sample records 500,000 or so distinct CDR3 sequences, roughly 15% of which are singletons. The ten biggest clones cover roughly 15% of the sample. The time point label here, explained by the study, means: newly diagnosed GD, antithyroid drugs for less than 3 months. For both TCR sequencing and RNA sequencing, RNA was extracted from PBMCs in TRIzol.

This sample was shared with a second study, whose subject was T cells in Graves' hyperthyroidism and ophthalmopathy.

The sequenced sample was peripheral blood mononuclear cells (PBMCs), obtained at new diagnosis, from a patient treated with antithyroid drugs. The receptors here all came from a woman in her forties or fifties with Graves disease. Donor details come from another sample of the same person, matched by shared clones.

This clonotype was detected ten times or more. This chain uses TRBV19 with TRBJ1-1, with D unclear. The V and J ends lost 7 bases and 5 bases respectively, with 14 bases between them. From germline, CDR1 is LNHDA and CDR2 SQIVND (reference sequence). CDR3 length: 13 residues. The CDR3 region has the DNA TGTGCCAGTAAGAGGGAAACAGAGACTGAAGCTTTCTTT. Its translation: CASKRETETEAFF.

The table lists this clonotype with a few counts. The chain couples TRBV4-1 to TRBJ2-7, with unresolved D. The V end lost 4 bases, the J end lost 0 bases, and 16 bases lay between the germline ends. CDR3 size: 16 residues. Germline V CDR1 and CDR2: MGHRA, YSYEKL. The CDR3 here is CASSRQISNPSYEQYF. For the CDR3, the DNA is TGCGCCAGCAGCCGCCAAATCAGCAACCCCTCCTACGAGCAGTACTTC.

In this sample, this clonotype turned up many times. V gene TRBV28 combines with J gene TRBJ2-5, with D unclear. V dropped 4 bases and J dropped 4 bases, with 13 bases sitting between them. The CDR3 consists of 14 residues. Germline CDR1 and CDR2: MDHEN and SYDVKM. The chain's CDR3 is CASSYGSPPETQYF. The CDR3 region has the DNA TGTGCCAGCAGTTATGGCTCTCCCCCAGAGACCCAGTACTTC.

This clonotype was recorded at least ten times. V is TRBV28 and J is TRBJ2-7, with 8 bases lining up with TRBD1. CDR1 MDHEN and CDR2 SYDVKM come from the germline V gene. Trimming removed 8 bases from V and 3 bases from J; junction bases left unmatched: 6. This CDR3 contains 13 residues. The CDR3 nucleotides are TGTGCCAGCTGGGCAGGGGGCTTCTACGAGCAGTACTTC. Translation gives CASWAGGFYEQYF.

Comment on this clonotype: This sequence may be a read error, since a much larger clone differs from it by one base. The V call is TRBV11-2, the J call TRBJ2-7; D unclear. The CDR3 sequence is 13 residues long. Germline lookup yields CDR1 SGHAT and CDR2 FQNNGV. CDR3 DNA: TGTGCCAGCAGCTTAGGGCTGGGTTACGGGCAGTACTTC. This encodes CASSLGLGYGQYF.

The chain employs TRBV3-1 and TRBJ1-2; D is unresolved. CDR1 and CDR2 from the germline V gene are LGHDT and YNNKEL (reference sequence). V lost 0 bases and J 4 bases, leaving 15 bases between the germline ends. The CDR3 totals 16 residues. The CDR3 region is CASSQDAGFEPYGYTF. The DNA of the CDR3 is TGTGCCAGCAGCCAAGACGCGGGATTTGAGCCCTATGGCTACACCTTC. The whole variable domain, filled in from reference TRBV3-1 and TRBJ1-2, reads DTAVSQTPKYLVTQMGNDKSIKCEQNLGHDTMYWYKQDSKKFLKIMFSYNNKELIINETVPNRFSPKSPDKAHLNLHINSLELGDSAVYFCASSQDAGFEPYGYTFGSGTRLTVV.

This clonotype occurred many times. CDR3 amino acids: CASSPTRGASSYNEQFF. In DNA form, the CDR3 reads TGTGCCAGCAGCCCAACCCGGGGCGCGAGCTCCTACAATGAGCAGTTCTTC. The chain links TRBV7-3 to TRBJ2-1, with D possibly called TRBD1 or TRBD2 (5 bases each). The CDR3 has 17 amino acids. V shed 5 bases and J shed 0 bases, with 17 bases lying between them. CDR1 and CDR2 from the germline V gene are SGHTA and FQGTGA.

The chain couples TRBV5-1 to TRBJ2-1, with D maybe TRBD2 (6 bases). Trimming removed 0 bases at V and 2 bases at J, with 12 bases between. CDR1 is SGHRS and CDR2 is YFSETQ in the germline V gene. The CDR3 runs 16 residues. In nucleotides, the CDR3 is TGCGCCAGCAGCTTGGACGGGAGCGGTCCCTACAATGAGCAGTTCTTC. It codes for CASSLDGSGPYNEQFF.

The chain uses TRBV20-1 and TRBJ1-2; D unclear. The V and J ends lost 5 bases and 5 bases respectively, with 15 bases between them. The CDR3 is 13 residues long. Germline lookup yields CDR1 DFQATT and CDR2 SNEGSKA (reference sequence). The CDR3 DNA sequence: TGCAGTGCTCCTAGGACTTATAGTTATGGCTACACCTTC. It encodes CSAPRTYSYGYTF.

This chain connects TRBV4-2 to TRBJ1-5; D may be TRBD1 (5 bases). Between the trimmed V and J ends, which lost 4 bases and 3 bases, there was a span of 13 bases. This CDR3 contains 15 residues. CDR1 and CDR2 from the germline V gene are LGHNA and YNFKEQ. The CDR3 protein is CASSRHRGDNQPQHF. The CDR3 DNA is TGTGCCAGCAGCCGACACCGGGGGGACAATCAGCCCCAGCATTTT.

This clonotype was detected only once. A much larger clone is a single base away; this may be a read error. This chain links TRBV2 with TRBJ2-2; D is unclear. V was cut by 7 bases and J by 6 bases, with 15 bases left in between. CDR3 length equals 14 residues. Germline CDR1 reads SNHLY; CDR2 reads FYNNEI. The CDR3 bases are TGTGCCAGCATGAGGTGGCCTGGATCCGGGGAGCTGTTTTTT. It specifies CASMRWPGSGELFF.

This clonotype showed up just a few times. The J gene is TRBJ2-5, the V gene TRBV7-3, with D possibly matching TRBD2 (5 bases). The CDR3 is 14 amino acids. Germline V gene sequence: CDR1 SGHTA, CDR2 FQGTGA. Trimming removed 5 bases from V and 8 bases from J, with 18 bases in between. The CDR3 bases are TGTGCCAGCAGCCAGGTGGGAGACTCAGGCACCCAGTACTTC. Protein sequence: CASSQVGDSGTQYF.

This clonotype was seen at least ten times. The chain's CDR3 is CASSLGKGQASSYEQYF. The CDR3 DNA follows: TGTGCCAGCAGCTTAGGCAAGGGACAGGCTTCCTCCTACGAGCAGTACTTC. The gene calls are TRBV13 and TRBJ2-7, with 8 bases aligning to TRBD1. The ends lost 0 bases at V and 0 bases at J; junction bases unmatched: 7. This CDR3 contains 17 residues. CDR1 is PRHDT, CDR2 FYEKMQ, per germline (reference sequence). Full variable domain (outside the CDR3, taken from reference TRBV13 and TRBJ2-7): AAGVIQSPRHLIKEKRETATLKCYPIPRHDTVYWYQQGPGQDPQFLISFYEKMQSDKGSIPDRFSAQQFSDYHSELNMSSLELGDSALYFCASSLGKGQASSYEQYFGPGTRLTVT.

This clonotype has a count of ten or more. The chain recombines TRBV2 with TRBJ2-3; TRBD2 is a possible D gene (6 bases). V lost 1 base to trimming and J lost 8 bases, with 10 bases between them. In germline, CDR1 is SNHLY, CDR2 FYNNEI. This CDR3 is 13 amino acids long. CDR3 sequence (DNA): TGTGCCAGCAGTGAAGTACCGGGACTTACGCAGTATTTT. Its translation is CASSEVPGLTQYF.

This clonotype turned up a few times. The chain uses TRBV3-1 and TRBJ2-1; TRBD2 matches 11 bases. This CDR3 spans 20 amino acids. Trimming cost V 5 bases and J 0 bases; bases outside gene matches: 15. CDR1 and CDR2 from the germline V gene are LGHDT and YNNKEL (reference sequence). The CDR3 DNA follows: TGTGCCAGCAGCATTTCACCGGGACTAGCGGCCCCGAGCTCCTACAATGAGCAGTTCTTC. It encodes CASSISPGLAAPSSYNEQFF.

This clonotype came up many times. The CDR3: CASSQERPGHYGYTF. DNA for the CDR3: TGTGCCAGCAGCCAAGAGCGTCCAGGACACTATGGCTACACCTTC. The gene calls are TRBV3-1 and TRBJ1-2; D gene unclear. The V end lost 0 bases, the J end lost 3 bases, and 11 bases lay between the germline ends. Germline CDR1 LGHDT, CDR2 YNNKEL (reference sequence). The CDR3 totals 15 residues.

This clonotype was seen only a few times. This CDR3 reads CAISASSGRAGEQYF. As DNA, the CDR3 is TGTGCCATCAGCGCATCTAGCGGGAGGGCCGGAGAGCAGTACTTC. The rearrangement uses TRBV10-3 and TRBJ2-7; 12 bases line up with TRBD2. The CDR3 has 15 residues. In germline, CDR1 is ENHRY, CDR2 SYGVKD. V lost 6 bases and J lost 7; bases outside the gene matches: 10.

This clonotype was observed a few times. The genes are TRBV10-2 and TRBJ2-1; D uncertain. CDR3 length equals 12 residues. Trimming removed 3 bases from V and 16 bases from J, with 16 bases in between. Germline V gene sequence: CDR1 WSHSY, CDR2 SAAADI. The chain's CDR3 is CASSEEPGPGFF. The CDR3 DNA reads TGCGCCAGCAGTGAAGAGCCAGGCCCGGGTTTCTTC.

In the case of this clonotype: This CDR3 is missing its conserved last phenylalanine or tryptophan, likely due to a read error. The chain has TRBV10-3 and TRBJ2-3, with 10 bases matching TRBD2. The germline gives CDR1 ENHRY, CDR2 SYGVKD. The CDR3 covers 14 residues. Trimming at V came to 7 bases and at J to 1 base, leaving 2 bases not matched to a gene. This chain's CDR3 is CAITSGRGTDTQYL. In nucleotides, the CDR3 is TGTGCCATCACCAGCGGGAGGGGCACAGATACGCAGTATCTT.